The 16 T cell receptor beta chains reported below all come from one sample, sequenced in a study of blood T cell repertoires in COVID-19. Sequenced by immunoSEQ multiplex PCR; TCRdb stores in-frame clones only, minus some. The sample shows 200,000 to 300,000 clones, approximately 90% of them seen only once. The sequenced sample consisted of PBMCs or T cells enriched from blood (not recorded which). The origin of the receptors is a woman in her forties with acute COVID-19.

The chain has TRBV2 and TRBJ2-1; a possible D gene is TRBD1 (6 bases). This CDR3 has 16 amino acids. The V end lost 11 bases, the J end lost 0 bases, and 20 bases lay between the germline ends. Germline values: CDR1 SNHLY, CDR2 FYNNEI. The CDR3 region has the DNA TGTGCCGACAGACCCGTCGGGACAAGCTCCTACAATGAGCAGTTCTTC. Encoded protein: CADRPVGTSSYNEQFF.

V gene TRBV5-5 combines with J gene TRBJ2-1; no firm D call. V gave up 1 base and J gave up 0 bases, with 8 bases separating them. Germline-derived CDR1 and CDR2 are SGHKS and YYEKEE (reference sequence). This CDR3 region has 15 residues. CDR3 residues: CASSLTSSSYNEQFF. The CDR3 DNA reads TGTGCCAGCAGCTTGACCTCCAGCTCCTACAATGAGCAGTTCTTC.

This chain links TRBV7-6 with TRBJ1-3, with 8 bases aligning to TRBD1. CDR1 SGHVS and CDR2 FNYEAQ come from the germline V gene. After removal of 0 bases from V and 0 bases from J, the junction contained 7 bases not matched to a gene. The CDR3 consists of 18 residues. CDR3 in DNA: TGTGCCAGCAGCTTAGCCCCGACAGGGGCAAGCTCTGGAAACACCATATATTTT. Translation gives CASSLAPTGASSGNTIYF.

The chain employs TRBV18 and TRBJ1-4, with TRBD1 matching 8 bases. CDR3 length: 14 amino acids. Trimming cost V 8 bases and J 8 bases; bases outside gene matches: 10. Per the germline V gene, CDR1 is KGHSH and CDR2 is LQKENI. In DNA form, the CDR3 reads TGTGCCAGCGCAAACAGGGGGGCACCAGAAAAACTGTTTTTT. Protein product: CASANRGAPEKLFF.

This chain links TRBV30 with TRBJ2-3, with 8 bases aligning to TRBD2. The CDR3 runs 15 residues. V lost 2 bases to trimming and J lost 5 bases; unmatched junction nucleotides: 9. In germline, CDR1 is GTSNPN, CDR2 SVGIG (reference sequence). CDR3 sequence: CAWSTGLAAKDTQYF. DNA for the CDR3: TGTGCCTGGAGTACCGGACTAGCCGCCAAAGATACGCAGTATTTT.

This clone was seen more than once but under ten times. The genes are TRBV27 and TRBJ2-7; 8 bases line up with TRBD2. V shed 7 bases, J shed 1 base, and the junction held 9 bases outside the gene matches. Germline CDR1 MNHEY, CDR2 SMNVEV (reference sequence). This CDR3 comprises 15 residues. The CDR3 spells CASTLRGRSSYEQYV. For the CDR3, the DNA is TGTGCCAGCACCCTTCGCGGGAGGTCGTCCTACGAGCAGTACGTC.

This clone has a handful of counts. The rearrangement joins TRBV29-1 to TRBJ1-1, with D maybe TRBD1 (6 bases). Germline CDR1 reads SQVTM; CDR2 reads ANQGSEA. With 6 bases removed from V and 0 bases from J, the gap between germline ends came to 11 bases. The CDR3 runs 13 residues. The CDR3 is CSVQGTMNTEAFF. The CDR3 DNA reads TGCAGCGTGCAGGGGACCATGAACACTGAAGCTTTCTTT.

This clone was seen once. V usage is TRBV28 and J usage is TRBJ2-2, with TRBD2 as a possible D gene (6 bases). Trimming took 3 bases from V and 3 from J, leaving 20 bases between them. From germline, CDR1 is MDHEN and CDR2 SYDVKM. This CDR3 comprises 18 residues. The CDR3 nucleotides read TGTGCCAGCAGTTTTATTCTATCGGGGGTTAAGGACACCGGGGAGCTGTTTTTT. It encodes CASSFILSGVKDTGELFF.

This clone was seen a handful of times. This chain joins TRBV3-1 (or the pseudogene TRBV3-2) and TRBJ2-2; 7 bases align to TRBD1. Per the germline V gene, CDR1 is LGHDT and CDR2 is YNNKEL (reference sequence). V gave up 3 bases and J gave up 4 bases; unmatched junction bases: 2. The CDR3 consists of 14 residues. CDR3 in DNA: TGTGCCAGCAGCCACAGGGGGATCACCGGGGAGCTGTTTTTT. Protein sequence: CASSHRGITGELFF.

The chain joins TRBV27 to TRBJ1-5; TRBD1 matches 8 bases. The CDR3 runs to 14 residues. The germline gives CDR1 MNHEY, CDR2 SMNVEV (reference sequence). V trimming: 4 bases; J trimming: 9 bases; junction bases outside the gene matches: 8. CDR3 nucleotides: TGTGCCAGCAGTTCCTCCAGGGGGCAGCGGCCCCAGCATTTT. Its protein is CASSSSRGQRPQHF.

The V and J genes are TRBV3-1 (or the pseudogene TRBV3-2) and TRBJ1-2; 7 bases are shared with TRBD1. The CDR3 runs to 13 residues. V gave up 1 base and J gave up 8 bases; unmatched junction bases: 4. Per the germline V gene, CDR1 is LGHDT and CDR2 is YNNKEL (reference sequence). The CDR3 protein is CASSQGQGRGYTF. CDR3 sequence (DNA): TGTGCCAGCAGCCAAGGACAGGGTCGGGGCTACACCTTC.

A remark on this clone: One end of the junction fails to match germline, which may point to a read error. The CDR3 reads CASSVYTETQYF. Here the CDR3 DNA reads TGTGCCAGCAGCGTCTACACAGAAACGCAGTATTTT. The chain couples TRBV2 to TRBJ2-3; D gene unclear. This CDR3 has 12 residues. Looked up from germline, CDR1 is SNHLY and CDR2 is FYNNEI.

The gene calls are TRBV30 and TRBJ2-3; D ambiguous. This CDR3 contains 12 residues. In germline, CDR1 is GTSNPN, CDR2 SVGIG (reference sequence). V was cut by 5 bases and J by 6 bases, with 12 bases left in between. CDR3 bases: TGTGCCTGGTCGGATAGCAGTGATACGCAGTATTTT. As protein: CAWSDSSDTQYF.

The CDR3 spells CASSQTGGGETQYF. The CDR3 DNA follows: TGCGCCAGCAGCCAGACAGGGGGCGGCGAGACCCAGTACTTC. V and J are TRBV5-1 and TRBJ2-5, with 10 bases fitting TRBD1. Germline-derived CDR1 and CDR2 are SGHRS and YFSETQ. The V and J ends lost 4 bases and 5 bases, in that order; junction bases with no gene match: 5. The CDR3 is 14 residues long.

A single count supports this clone. V usage is TRBV2 and J usage is TRBJ1-5; D unclear. V was clipped by 3 bases and J by 6 bases, with 9 bases between them. CDR1 and CDR2 from the germline V gene are SNHLY and FYNNEI. This CDR3 has 13 amino acids. For the CDR3, the DNA is TGTGCCAGCAGTGATTCGGGAGGTCAGCCCCAGCATTTT. It codes for CASSDSGGQPQHF.

The chain uses TRBV9 and TRBJ1-2; D uncertain. The germline V and J ends were trimmed by 0 bases and 6 bases, with 9 bases remaining between them. CDR3 length equals 13 residues. CDR1 is SGDLS, CDR2 YYNGEE, per germline. Here the CDR3 DNA reads TGTGCCAGCAGCGTAGGGGCAGTAAATGGCTACACCTTC. This sequence encodes CASSVGAVNGYTF.